The TCR beta chain under discussion was sequenced for a study of T cell responses to AZD1222 COVID-19 vaccine. This CDR3 is built from 14 residues. Deletions cut 4 bases from V and 1 base from J, with 8 bases between. Germline CDR1 LNHDA, CDR2 SQIVND (reference sequence). Clones were read by immunoSEQ multiplex PCR, and TCRdb kept only the in-frame ones, dropping some. The sample shows tens of thousands of clones, around four fifths of them seen only once. In its sample, this clone was seen a few times. The sequence derives from an adult in good health. The chain employs TRBV19 and TRBJ2-1; TRBD2 is a possible D gene (5 bases). The material sequenced was peripheral blood, taken on day 0 of MenACWY control vaccination. This chain's CDR3 is CASSTGKSYNEQFF. In DNA, the CDR3 is TGTGCCAGTAGTACGGGAAAATCCTACAATGAGCAGTTCTTC.